A few counts support the clone carrying this T cell receptor beta chain. Antigen: not known. This specimen comes from a study of blood T cells in healthy people across ages. Study-wide points: Those diversity estimates obtained from one million T cells were thought to be underestimates.

This CDR3 has 17 residues. Looked up from germline, CDR1 is SEHNR and CDR2 is FQNEAQ (reference sequence). A second PCR, run for roughly 6 to 11 cycles, used a sample-barcoded 5' primer plus a J-beta primer mix. TCRdb independently ran MiXCR on the 5' RACE reads; one entry per CDR3 protein. Found here are 600,000 to 850,000 distinct CDR3 sequences, approximately 25% of them singletons; the top ten hold 9.4%. The same sample was also used in a study of T cells of mothers and their children. That study adds: It was observed that no persistent microchimeric T cell clones could be detected.

The receptor was isolated from a boy under 18 in good health. Sequencing used blood. The gene calls are TRBV7-9 and TRBJ2-7; 13 nucleotides align to TRBD2. The J call could be wrong; TRBJ2-1 is a better fit for the DNA end. For the CDR3, the DNA is TGTGCCAGCAGCTTCCGAACGGGACTAGCGGGATACAATGAGCAGTTCTTC. Translation gives CASSFRTGLAGYNEQFF.